Described below is a single T cell receptor beta chain sequence and its context. This table comes from immunoSEQ multiplex PCR, and its TCRdb copy is limited to in-frame clones, with some not included. The table lists fewer than 130,000 clones, around 94% of them singletons. The sample is drawn from a study of T cell responses to AZD1222 COVID-19 vaccine. With 1 base clipped from V and 7 bases from J, the junction kept 8 bases outside the gene matches. From germline, CDR1 is SGHDT and CDR2 YYEEEE. The CDR3 has 16 amino acids. This rearrangement joins TRBV5-6 to TRBJ2-1, with 10 bases aligning to TRBD2. This specimen was peripheral blood, taken on day 0 of AZD1222 vaccination. The sequence came from an adult in good health. CDR3 amino acids: CASSLRTSGGLNEQFF. CDR3 bases: TGTGCCAGCAGCTTGAGGACTAGCGGAGGACTGAATGAGCAGTTCTTC.